This entry lists 5 T cell receptor beta chains sequenced from one sample in a study of ipilimumab plus nivolumab after autologous stem cell transplantation. Sequencing used immunoSEQ multiplex PCR; TCRdb keeps in-frame clones, though not all of them. The sample yields 43,000 or so clones, about 88% seen once. This specimen consisted of PBMCs, obtained in a trial of ipilimumab plus nivolumab as post-transplant consolidation. These receptors originate from a male donor with multiple myeloma.

The CDR3 coding sequence is TGTGCCAGCACGGGACTAGCGGGGGGGCCGGGTGAGCAGTTCTTC. This encodes CASTGLAGGPGEQFF. The chain is built from TRBV5-4 and TRBJ2-1; TRBD2 matches 16 bases. Germline trimming cut 6 bases from V and 9 bases from J; bases unmatched to any gene: 6. Germline-derived CDR1 and CDR2 are SGHNT and YYREEE (reference sequence). The CDR3 spans 15 residues.

The V call is TRBV7-9, the J call TRBJ1-6; unclear D gene. This CDR3 has 16 residues. CDR1 is SEHNR and CDR2 is FQNEAQ in the germline V gene (reference sequence). Trimming took 5 bases from V and 5 from J, leaving 16 bases between them. The CDR3: CASSPSGGSHNSPLHF. CDR3 coding DNA: TGTGCCAGCAGCCCATCCGGCGGGAGCCATAATTCACCCCTCCACTTT.

This clone was picked up a small number of times. The rearrangement links TRBV6-1 to TRBJ2-3; D is unresolved. With 5 bases removed from V and 2 bases from J, the gap between germline ends came to 11 bases. This CDR3 is built from 14 residues. Germline lookup yields CDR1 MNHNS and CDR2 SASEGT. The CDR3 loop is CASSPRIFTDTQYF. CDR3 coding DNA: TGTGCCAGCAGTCCCCGGATCTTCACAGATACGCAGTATTTT.

V is TRBV28 and J is TRBJ1-1; D gene uncertain. V shed 6 bases and J shed 6 bases, with 14 bases lying between them. This CDR3 has 13 amino acids. From germline, CDR1 is MDHEN and CDR2 SYDVKM. The CDR3 is CASRFLVGAEAFF. CDR3 nucleotide sequence: TGTGCCAGCAGGTTCCTCGTTGGGGCTGAAGCTTTCTTT. The full variable domain, its missing parts supplied by reference TRBV28 and TRBJ1-1, is DVKVTQSSRYLVKRTGEKVFLECVQDMDHENMFWYRQDPGLGLRLIYFSYDVKMKEKGDIPEGYSVSREKKERFSLILESASTNQTSMYLCASRFLVGAEAFFGQGTRLTVV.

This rearrangement joins TRBV30 to TRBJ1-5; D gene unclear. Deletions cut 3 bases from V and 0 bases from J, with 6 bases between. Germline V gene sequence: CDR1 GTSNPN, CDR2 SVGIG (reference sequence). CDR3 length: 13 amino acids. The CDR3 region has the DNA TGTGCCTGGAGCATGAATAGCAATCAGCCCCAGCATTTT. The encoded protein is CAWSMNSNQPQHF.